Many counts were recorded for the clone carrying this T cell receptor beta chain. The antigen is unknown. These data originate in a study of metastatic and nonmetastatic thyroid tumors. Whole-study findings and limits: TCR beta diversity was reportedly significantly higher in malignant thyroid tumors than benign nodules, in blood and tumor.

MiXCR reprocessed the PCR reads for TCRdb. Of approximately 37,000 clones in the sample, about a sixth are singletons; the top ten hold over 3.5%. Thyroid surgery had not been preceded by any treatment in any patient. Specimen: blood. The clonotype originates from a female donor with papillary thyroid cancer or a benign thyroid nodule (not recorded which). Some clones in this sample may be carry-over from other donors' samples.

This CDR3 reads CASSSLKVGQGEDTQYF. In nucleotides, the CDR3 is TGTGCCAGCAGTTCTTTAAAGGTGGGACAGGGCGAAGATACGCAGTATTTT. The chain carries TRBV12-3 or TRBV12-4 and TRBJ2-3, with 9 bases matching TRBD1. V was pared by 4 bases and J by 5 bases, with 13 bases of the junction left unmatched. The CDR3 extends over 17 amino acids.